This T cell receptor beta chain came from a study of T cells after yellow fever vaccination. Background on the study: Preparation used SMART-Seq v4 Ultra Low Input for the low-cell-number fractions.

General study findings and limits: Researchers noted that a small share of clonotypes showed up in both CD4 and CD8 compartments. There was a possibility that FACS-sorted repertoires contained abundant clonotypes contaminating from the bulk population.

Looked up from germline, CDR1 is DFQATT and CDR2 is SNEGSKA (reference sequence). This CDR3 is built from 14 residues. V was pared by 0 bases and J by 6 bases, with 6 bases of the junction left unmatched. Universal primer sites and UMIs were introduced during 5'RACE template-switching synthesis of TCR cDNA. MiXCR, applied by TCRdb to the 5' RACE reads, yields one record per CDR3 protein. The sample includes some 600,000 distinct CDR3 sequences, roughly 12% seen only once; the top ten take 15%. This clonotype was counted between two and nine times. Its matching antigen is unknown. The rearrangement joins TRBV20-1 to TRBJ2-7; 9 nucleotides align to TRBD1. The specimen comprised PBMCs, sampled on the day of the yellow fever booster vaccination. This sequence was found in a young man who received the YFV17D yellow fever vaccine. For the CDR3, the DNA is TGCAGTGCTAGAGATCCGGGACAGGGAGCCGAGCAGTACTTC. As protein: CSARDPGQGAEQYF.